This TCR beta chain appears in the sequencing data of a study of blood T cells in healthy people across ages. Study summary: Roughly one uniquely barcoded beta molecule per two T cells was captured.

This CDR3 is 16 amino acids long. Per the germline V gene, CDR1 is MDHEN and CDR2 is SYDVKM. Drawn from each donor were ten milliliters of peripheral blood. It was with a sample-barcoded 5' primer and a J-beta primer mix that a second PCR of roughly 7 to 12 cycles was run. Each cDNA molecule was tagged by a template-switch adaptor with 12 random nucleotides. TCRdb reprocessed the 5' RACE reads with MiXCR, giving one entry per CDR3 protein. In the table there are 800,000 or so distinct CDR3 sequences, 46% of which are singletons. Regarding this clonotype: One end of the junction varies from germline; a read error may be responsible.

Sequenced material: blood. The gene calls are TRBV28 and TRBJ2-4, with 8 bases lining up with TRBD1. The sequence was obtained from an elderly man in good health. The CDR3 spells CASGFTGGIAKNIQYF. As DNA, the CDR3 is TGTGCCAGCGGTTTTACAGGGGGGATAGCCAAAAACATTCAGTACTTC.